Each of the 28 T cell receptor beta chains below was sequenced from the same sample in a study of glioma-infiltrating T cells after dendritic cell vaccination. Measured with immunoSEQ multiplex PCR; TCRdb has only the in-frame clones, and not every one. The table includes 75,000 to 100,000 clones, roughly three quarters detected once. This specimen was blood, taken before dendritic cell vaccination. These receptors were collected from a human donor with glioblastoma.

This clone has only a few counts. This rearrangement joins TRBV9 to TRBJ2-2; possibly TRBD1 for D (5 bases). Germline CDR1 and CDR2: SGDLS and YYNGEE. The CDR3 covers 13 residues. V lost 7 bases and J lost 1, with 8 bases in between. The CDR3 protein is CASGHRNTGELFF. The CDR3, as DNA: TGTGCCAGCGGACACAGGAACACCGGGGAGCTGTTTTTT.

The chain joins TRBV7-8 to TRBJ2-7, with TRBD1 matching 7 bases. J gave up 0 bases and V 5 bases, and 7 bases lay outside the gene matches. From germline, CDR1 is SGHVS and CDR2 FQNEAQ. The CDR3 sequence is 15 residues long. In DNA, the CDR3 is TGTGCCAGCAGCCTTGGGACAGCAAGCTCCTACGAGCAGTACTTC. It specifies CASSLGTASSYEQYF.

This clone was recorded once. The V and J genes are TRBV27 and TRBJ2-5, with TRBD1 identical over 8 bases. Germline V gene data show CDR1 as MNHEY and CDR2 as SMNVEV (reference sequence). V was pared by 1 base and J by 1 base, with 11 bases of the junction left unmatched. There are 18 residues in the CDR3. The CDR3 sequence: CASSLYGQGLISQETQYF. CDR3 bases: TGTGCCAGCAGTTTATACGGACAGGGTCTTATATCCCAAGAGACCCAGTACTTC.

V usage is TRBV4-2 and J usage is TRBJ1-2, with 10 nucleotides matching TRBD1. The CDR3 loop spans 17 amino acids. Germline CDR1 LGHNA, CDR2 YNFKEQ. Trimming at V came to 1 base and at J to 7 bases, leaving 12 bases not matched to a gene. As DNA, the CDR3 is TGTGCCAGCAGCCAAGGGGCGATGGGACAGGGGTTCGGTGGCTACACCTTC. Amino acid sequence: CASSQGAMGQGFGGYTF.

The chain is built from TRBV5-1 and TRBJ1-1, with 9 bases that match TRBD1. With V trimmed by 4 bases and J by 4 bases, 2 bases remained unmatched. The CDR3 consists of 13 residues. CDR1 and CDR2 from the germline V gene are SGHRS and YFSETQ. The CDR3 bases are TGCGCCAGCAGCATGACAGGGGGCACTGAAGCTTTCTTT. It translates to CASSMTGGTEAFF.

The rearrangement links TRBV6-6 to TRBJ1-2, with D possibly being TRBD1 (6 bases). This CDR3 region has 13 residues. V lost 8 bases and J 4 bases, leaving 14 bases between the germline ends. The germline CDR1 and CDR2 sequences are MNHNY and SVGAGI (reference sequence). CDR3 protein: CASWSAGAYGYTF. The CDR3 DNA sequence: TGTGCCAGCTGGTCGGCAGGGGCCTATGGCTACACCTTC.

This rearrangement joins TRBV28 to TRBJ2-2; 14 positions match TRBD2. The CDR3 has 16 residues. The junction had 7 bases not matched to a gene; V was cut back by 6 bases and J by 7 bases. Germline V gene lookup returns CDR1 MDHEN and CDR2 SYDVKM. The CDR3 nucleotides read TGTGCCAGCAGCTCCTGGACTAGCGGGAGGATCGGGGAGCTGTTTTTT. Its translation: CASSSWTSGRIGELFF.

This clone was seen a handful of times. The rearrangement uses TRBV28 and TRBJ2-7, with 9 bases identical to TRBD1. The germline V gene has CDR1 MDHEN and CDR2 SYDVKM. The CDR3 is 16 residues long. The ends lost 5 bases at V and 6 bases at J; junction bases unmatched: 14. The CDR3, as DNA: TGTGCCAGCAGTACCCCCTCCGGGACAGGGTTGTCCGAGCAGTACTTC. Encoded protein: CASSTPSGTGLSEQYF.

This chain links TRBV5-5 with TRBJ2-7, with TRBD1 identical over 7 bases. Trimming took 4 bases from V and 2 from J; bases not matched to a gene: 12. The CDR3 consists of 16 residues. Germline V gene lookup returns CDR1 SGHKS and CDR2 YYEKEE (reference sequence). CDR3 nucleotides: TGTGCCAGCAGCACCAGGACAGGCGCTACCACCTACGAGCAGTACTTC. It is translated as CASSTRTGATTYEQYF.

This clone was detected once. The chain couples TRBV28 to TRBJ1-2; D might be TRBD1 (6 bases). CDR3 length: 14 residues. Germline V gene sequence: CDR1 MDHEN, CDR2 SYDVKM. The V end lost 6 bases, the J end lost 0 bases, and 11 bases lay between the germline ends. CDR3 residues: CASSSDSANYGYTF. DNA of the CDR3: TGTGCCAGCAGCTCGGACAGCGCTAACTATGGCTACACCTTC.

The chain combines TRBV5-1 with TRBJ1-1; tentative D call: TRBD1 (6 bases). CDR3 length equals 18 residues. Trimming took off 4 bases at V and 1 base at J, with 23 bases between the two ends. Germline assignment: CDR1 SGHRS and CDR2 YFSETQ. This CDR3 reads CASSPNPIGQPTNTEAFF. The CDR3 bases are TGCGCCAGCAGCCCGAATCCAATTGGACAGCCAACGAACACTGAAGCTTTCTTT.

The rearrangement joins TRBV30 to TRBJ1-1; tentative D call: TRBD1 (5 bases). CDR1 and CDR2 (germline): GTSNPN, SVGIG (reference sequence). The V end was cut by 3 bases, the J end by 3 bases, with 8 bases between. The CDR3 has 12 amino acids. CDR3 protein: CAWRWGYTEAFF. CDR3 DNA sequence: TGTGCCTGGAGGTGGGGCTACACTGAAGCTTTCTTT.

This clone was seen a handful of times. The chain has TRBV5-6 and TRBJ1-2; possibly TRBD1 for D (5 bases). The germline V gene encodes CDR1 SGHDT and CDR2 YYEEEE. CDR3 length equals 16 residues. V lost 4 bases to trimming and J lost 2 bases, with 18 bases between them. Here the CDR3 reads CASSGRWGLKNYGYTF. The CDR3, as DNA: TGTGCCAGCAGCGGACGCTGGGGACTTAAAAACTATGGCTACACCTTC.

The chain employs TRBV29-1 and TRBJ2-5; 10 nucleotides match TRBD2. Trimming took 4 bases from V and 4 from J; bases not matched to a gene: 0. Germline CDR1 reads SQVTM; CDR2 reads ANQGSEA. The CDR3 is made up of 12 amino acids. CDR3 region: CSVGLAGETQYF. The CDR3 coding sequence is TGCAGCGTTGGACTAGCGGGAGAGACCCAGTACTTC.

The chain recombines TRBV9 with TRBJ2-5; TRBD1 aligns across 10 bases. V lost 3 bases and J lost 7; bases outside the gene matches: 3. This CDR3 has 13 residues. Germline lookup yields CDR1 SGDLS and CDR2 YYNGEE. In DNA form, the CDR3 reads TGTGCCAGCAGCGGAGGACAGGGGGTGACCCAGTACTTC. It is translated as CASSGGQGVTQYF.

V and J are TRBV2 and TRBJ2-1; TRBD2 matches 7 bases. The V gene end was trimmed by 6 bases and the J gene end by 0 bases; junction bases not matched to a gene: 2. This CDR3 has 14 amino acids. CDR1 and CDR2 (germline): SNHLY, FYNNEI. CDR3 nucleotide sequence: TGTGCCAGCAGAGCGGGAAGCTCCTACAATGAGCAGTTCTTC. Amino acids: CASRAGSSYNEQFF.

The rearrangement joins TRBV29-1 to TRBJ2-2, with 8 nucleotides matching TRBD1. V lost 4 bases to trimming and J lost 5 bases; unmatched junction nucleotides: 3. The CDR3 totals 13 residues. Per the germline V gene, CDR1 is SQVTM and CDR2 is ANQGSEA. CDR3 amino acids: CSVGRGPTGELFF. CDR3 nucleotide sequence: TGCAGCGTTGGCAGGGGGCCGACCGGGGAGCTGTTTTTT.

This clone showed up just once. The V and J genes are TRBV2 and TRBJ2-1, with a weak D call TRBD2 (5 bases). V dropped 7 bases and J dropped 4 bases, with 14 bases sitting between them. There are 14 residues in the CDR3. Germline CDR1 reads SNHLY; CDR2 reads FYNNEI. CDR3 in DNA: TGTGCCAGCAAGCAAACGGGATGGTACAATGAGCAGTTCTTC. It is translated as CASKQTGWYNEQFF.

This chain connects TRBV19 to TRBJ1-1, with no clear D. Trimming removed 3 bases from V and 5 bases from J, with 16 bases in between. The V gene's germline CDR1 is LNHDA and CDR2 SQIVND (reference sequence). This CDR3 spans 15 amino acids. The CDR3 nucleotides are TGTGCCAGTAGTATTGAGGTCTTGCGGAGAACTGAAGCTTTCTTT. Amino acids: CASSIEVLRRTEAFF.

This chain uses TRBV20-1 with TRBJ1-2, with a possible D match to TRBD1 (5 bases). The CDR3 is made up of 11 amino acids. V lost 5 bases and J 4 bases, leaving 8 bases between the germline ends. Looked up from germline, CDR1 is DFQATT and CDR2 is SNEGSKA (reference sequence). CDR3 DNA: TGCAGTGCTCCGACAGTCTATGGCTACACCTTC. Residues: CSAPTVYGYTF.

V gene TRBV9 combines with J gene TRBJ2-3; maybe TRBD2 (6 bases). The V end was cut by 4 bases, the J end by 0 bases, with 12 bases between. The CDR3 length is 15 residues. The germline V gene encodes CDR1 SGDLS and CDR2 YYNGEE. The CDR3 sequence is CASSPAGTSTDTQYF. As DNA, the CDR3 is TGTGCCAGCAGCCCAGCCGGGACTAGCACAGATACGCAGTATTTT.

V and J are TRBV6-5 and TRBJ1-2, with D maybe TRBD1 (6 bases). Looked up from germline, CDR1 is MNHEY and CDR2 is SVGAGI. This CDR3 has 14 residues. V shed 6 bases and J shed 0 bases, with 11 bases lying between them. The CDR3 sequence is CASRGTGTNYGYTF. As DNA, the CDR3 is TGTGCCAGCAGGGGAACAGGGACTAACTATGGCTACACCTTC.

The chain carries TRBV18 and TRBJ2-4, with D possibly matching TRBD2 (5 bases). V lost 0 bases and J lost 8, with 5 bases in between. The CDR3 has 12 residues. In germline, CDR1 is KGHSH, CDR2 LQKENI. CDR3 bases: TGTGCCAGCTCACCACCCGGGGACATTCAGTACTTC. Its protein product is CASSPPGDIQYF. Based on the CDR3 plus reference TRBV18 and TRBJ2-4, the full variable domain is NAGVMQNPRHLVRRRGQEARLRCSPMKGHSHVYWYRQLPEEGLKFMVYLQKENIIDESGMPKERFSAEFPKEGPSILRIQQVVRGDSAAYFCASSPPGDIQYFGAGTRLSVL.

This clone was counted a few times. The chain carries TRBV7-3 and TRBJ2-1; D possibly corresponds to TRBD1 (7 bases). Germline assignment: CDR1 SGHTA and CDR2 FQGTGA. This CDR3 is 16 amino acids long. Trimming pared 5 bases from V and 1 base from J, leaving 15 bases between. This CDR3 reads CASSRQGGASYNEQFF. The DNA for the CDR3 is TGTGCCAGCAGCCGTCAGGGGGGAGCTTCCTACAATGAGCAGTTCTTC.

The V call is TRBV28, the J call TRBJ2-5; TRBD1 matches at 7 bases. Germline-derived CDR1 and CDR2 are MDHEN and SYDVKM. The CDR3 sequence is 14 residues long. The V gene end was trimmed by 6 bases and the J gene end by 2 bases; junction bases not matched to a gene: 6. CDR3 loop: CASRTGYQQETQYF. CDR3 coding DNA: TGTGCCAGCAGGACAGGGTATCAGCAAGAGACCCAGTACTTC. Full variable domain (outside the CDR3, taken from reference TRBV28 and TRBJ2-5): DVKVTQSSRYLVKRTGEKVFLECVQDMDHENMFWYRQDPGLGLRLIYFSYDVKMKEKGDIPEGYSVSREKKERFSLILESASTNQTSMYLCASRTGYQQETQYFGPGTRLLVL.

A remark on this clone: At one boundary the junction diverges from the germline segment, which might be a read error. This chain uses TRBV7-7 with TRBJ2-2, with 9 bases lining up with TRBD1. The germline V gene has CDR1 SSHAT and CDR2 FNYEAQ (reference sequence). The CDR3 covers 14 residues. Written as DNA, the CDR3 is TGTGCTAGCAGGCGGACAGGGGTGACCGGGGAGCTGTTTTTT. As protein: CASRRTGVTGELFF.

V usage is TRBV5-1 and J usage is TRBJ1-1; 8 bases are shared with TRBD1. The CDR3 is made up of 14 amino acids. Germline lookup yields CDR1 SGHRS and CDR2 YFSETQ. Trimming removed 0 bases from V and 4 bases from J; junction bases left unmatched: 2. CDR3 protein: CASSLGTGPTEAFF. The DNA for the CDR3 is TGCGCCAGCAGCTTGGGGACAGGGCCCACTGAAGCTTTCTTT.

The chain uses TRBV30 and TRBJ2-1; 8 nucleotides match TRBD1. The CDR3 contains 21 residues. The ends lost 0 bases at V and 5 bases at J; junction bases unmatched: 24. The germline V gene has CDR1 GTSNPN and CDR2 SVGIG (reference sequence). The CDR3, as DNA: TGTGCCTGGAGTGTTTCGCCTTGGGATTGGAAGGACAGGGTTTTTGACAATGAGCAGTTCTTC. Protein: CAWSVSPWDWKDRVFDNEQFF. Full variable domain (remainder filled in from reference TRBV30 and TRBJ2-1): SQTIHQWPATLVQPVGSPLSLECTVEGTSNPNLYWYRQAAGRGLQLLFYSVGIGQISSEVPQNLSASRPQDRQFILSSKKLLLSDSGFYLCAWSVSPWDWKDRVFDNEQFFGPGTRLTVL.